Below are 17 T cell receptor beta chains sequenced from a single sample in a study of technical replicates of blood from several donors. Only in-frame clones appear in the TCRdb table, and some are missing; sequencing was by immunoSEQ multiplex PCR. The data show approximately 49,000 clones, about 94% seen once. Sample: PBMCs. All receptors derive from a human donor in good health. Some clones in this sample may be carry-over from other donors' samples.

This chain links TRBV14 with TRBJ1-4; D call uncertain. In germline, CDR1 is SGHDN, CDR2 FVKESK. The V end was cut by 3 bases, the J end by 8 bases, with 10 bases between. The CDR3 has 13 amino acids. Here the CDR3 DNA reads TGTGCCAGCAGCCAGTCTGTCCTGGAAAAACTGTTTTTT. This codes for CASSQSVLEKLFF.

J is TRBJ2-5 and V is TRBV29-1, with D uncertain. V was trimmed by 4 bases and J by 2 bases, leaving 8 bases between them. Germline CDR1 and CDR2: SQVTM and ANQGSEA. The length of the CDR3 is 12 residues. The CDR3 reads CSVGLQQETQYF. DNA for the CDR3: TGCAGCGTTGGGCTACAGCAAGAGACCCAGTACTTC.

The V call is TRBV7-9, the J call TRBJ2-2; 9 bases fit TRBD1. The CDR3 is 16 amino acids. From germline, CDR1 is SEHNR and CDR2 FQNEAQ (reference sequence). J lost 4 bases, V lost 2 bases, and 5 bases had no gene match. The CDR3 sequence is CASSLRTGAGTGELFF. In nucleotides, the CDR3 is TGTGCCAGCAGCTTAAGGACAGGGGCTGGCACCGGGGAGCTGTTTTTT.

The V gene is TRBV5-1, the J gene TRBJ2-2, with D tentatively TRBD2 (6 bases). Trimming pared 6 bases from V and 7 bases from J, leaving 13 bases between. The CDR3 is made up of 13 amino acids. In germline, CDR1 is SGHRS, CDR2 YFSETQ. The DNA for the CDR3 is TGCGCCAGCAAACCGGGGGAAAGCGGGGAGCTGTTTTTT. Protein: CASKPGESGELFF.

CDR3 amino acids: CSVGLRGGIDEQFF. Written as DNA, the CDR3 is TGCAGCGTTGGGTTGCGGGGGGGCATCGATGAGCAGTTCTTC. The rearrangement uses TRBV29-1 and TRBJ2-1; the match to TRBD2 covers 9 bases. CDR1 and CDR2 from the germline V gene are SQVTM and ANQGSEA. V lost 4 bases to trimming and J lost 8 bases; unmatched junction nucleotides: 9. There are 14 residues in the CDR3.

The gene calls are TRBV11-2 and TRBJ2-1; TRBD2 aligns across 8 bases. The CDR3 is made up of 17 amino acids. V gave up 2 bases and J gave up 3 bases; unmatched junction bases: 9. CDR1 is SGHAT and CDR2 is FQNNGV in the germline V gene. This chain's CDR3 is CASSLTPLAELYNEQFF. The CDR3 DNA reads as TGTGCCAGCAGCTTAACACCACTAGCGGAGCTCTACAATGAGCAGTTCTTC.

The chain couples TRBV11-3 to TRBJ1-6; D perhaps matches TRBD1 (6 bases). Trimming stripped 3 bases from V and 10 bases from J, with 13 bases between. The CDR3 sequence is 14 residues long. The germline V gene encodes CDR1 SGHNT and CDR2 YENEEA. DNA for the CDR3: TGTGCCAGCAGCTTGGGAGCAGGGGACTCACCCCTCCACTTT. Translation gives CASSLGAGDSPLHF.

The rearrangement links TRBV4-3 to TRBJ2-7, with TRBD1 identical over 10 bases. The CDR3 has 16 residues. J gave up 2 bases and V 1 base, and 5 bases lay outside the gene matches. The V gene's germline CDR1 is LGHNA and CDR2 YSLEER. The DNA of the CDR3 is TGCGCCAGCAGCCAAGGGGACAGGGGATCCCCCTACGAGCAGTACTTC. This translates into CASSQGDRGSPYEQYF.

V is TRBV4-2 and J is TRBJ2-5; 8 bases fit TRBD2. Unmatched junction bases numbered 2, after V lost 1 base and J lost 4 bases. Germline V lookup: CDR1 LGHNA, CDR2 YNFKEQ. This CDR3 has 14 residues. The CDR3 region is CASSQAGLAETQYF. CDR3 sequence (DNA): TGTGCCAGCAGCCAAGCCGGACTAGCAGAGACCCAGTACTTC.

The V gene is TRBV29-1, the J gene TRBJ2-1; TRBD2 is a possible D gene (6 bases). Germline V gene lookup returns CDR1 SQVTM and CDR2 ANQGSEA. The CDR3 has 15 residues. V was trimmed by 6 bases and J by 2 bases, leaving 17 bases between them. CDR3 coding DNA: TGCAGCGTGTCAGGTTGGGGGACTGCCTACAATGAGCAGTTCTTC. Its translation is CSVSGWGTAYNEQFF.

This chain links TRBV5-1 with TRBJ2-5; TRBD1 aligns across 8 bases. The ends lost 2 bases at V and 3 bases at J; junction bases unmatched: 3. There are 14 residues in the CDR3. Per the germline V gene, CDR1 is SGHRS and CDR2 is YFSETQ. As DNA, the CDR3 is TGCGCCAGCAGCTTAAACAGGGGGGAAGAGACCCAGTACTTC. This encodes CASSLNRGEETQYF.

The V gene is TRBV5-4, the J gene TRBJ1-4; D may be TRBD1 (6 bases). Between the trimmed V and J ends, which lost 0 bases and 6 bases, there was a span of 12 bases. The CDR3 totals 15 residues. Germline loops: CDR1 SGHNT, CDR2 YYREEE (reference sequence). Here the CDR3 DNA reads TGTGCCAGCAGCTTGGCCAGGGGTGGGGATGAAAAACTGTTTTTT. Translation gives CASSLARGGDEKLFF.

A single count supports this clone. The chain joins TRBV11-2 to TRBJ2-7; 9 positions agree with TRBD1. V was clipped by 6 bases and J by 6 bases; unmatched bases: 9. This CDR3 comprises 14 residues. The V gene's germline CDR1 is SGHAT and CDR2 FQNNGV. CDR3 coding DNA: TGTGCCAGCAGTACCGGGACAGGGCGATCCGAGCAGTACTTC. It yields the protein CASSTGTGRSEQYF.

This clone appeared a single time. This chain links TRBV6-1 with TRBJ2-7, with D possibly matching TRBD1 (7 bases). Germline V gene sequence: CDR1 MNHNS, CDR2 SASEGT. This CDR3 region has 15 residues. The V and J ends lost 6 bases and 4 bases respectively, with 19 bases between them. The CDR3 is CASRAGQSINYEQYF. CDR3 nucleotide sequence: TGTGCCAGCAGGGCGGGACAGTCAATCAATTACGAGCAGTACTTC.

The CDR3 DNA follows: TGTGCCAGCAGCTTTCGGACAGGAGGCAATCAGCCCCAGCATTTT. Amino acid sequence: CASSFRTGGNQPQHF. The rearrangement joins TRBV21-1 to TRBJ1-5; TRBD1, the D gene given by the table, was not confirmed from the DNA. TRBV21-1 is a pseudogene locus. There are 15 residues in the CDR3.

The chain uses TRBV27 and TRBJ1-2; 7 bases are a match to TRBD1. Trimming at V came to 6 bases and at J to 6 bases, leaving 7 bases not matched to a gene. CDR1 is MNHEY, CDR2 SMNVEV, per germline (reference sequence). This CDR3 contains 13 residues. In DNA, the CDR3 is TGTGCCAGCAGGGGAAGGGGGCGGGATGGCTACACCTTC. Translation: CASRGRGRDGYTF.

The chain is built from TRBV18 and TRBJ2-3; possibly TRBD2 for D (6 bases). CDR1 and CDR2 from the germline V gene are KGHSH and LQKENI. Trimming removed 2 bases at V and 3 bases at J, with 12 bases between. The CDR3 has 15 amino acids. CDR3 protein: CASSPGAGRTDTQYF. DNA for the CDR3: TGTGCCAGCTCACCAGGGGCGGGGAGAACAGATACGCAGTATTTT.